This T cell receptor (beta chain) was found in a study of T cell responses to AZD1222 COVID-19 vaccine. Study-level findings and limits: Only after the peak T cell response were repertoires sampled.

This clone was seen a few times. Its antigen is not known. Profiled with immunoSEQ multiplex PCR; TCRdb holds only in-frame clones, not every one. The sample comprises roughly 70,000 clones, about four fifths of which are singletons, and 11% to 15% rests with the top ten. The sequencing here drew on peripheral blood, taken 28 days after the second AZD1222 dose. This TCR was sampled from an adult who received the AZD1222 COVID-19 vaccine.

CDR3 sequence (DNA): TGTGCCAGCAGTGACAAGGGAGGGGCCGGGGGACAGCCCCAGCATTTT. This sequence encodes CASSDKGGAGGQPQHF. The chain has TRBV6-1 and TRBJ1-5; a weak D match, TRBD1 (5 bases). Trimming removed 3 bases from V and 7 bases from J, with 19 bases in between. CDR3 length: 16 amino acids. The germline V gene encodes CDR1 MNHNS and CDR2 SASEGT.